This T cell receptor (beta chain) is from a study of T cell responses to AZD1222 COVID-19 vaccine. Study findings and constraints: With two AZD1222 doses given, Spike-specific TCR breadth and depth both rose. The donors showed a predominance of white British ancestry and of females, with possible underestimation of clonal diversity. Sampling that yielded the repertoires occurred only after the peak T cell response. Baseline testing showed seropositivity in only a handful of AZD1222 recipients.

The CDR3 sequence is 18 residues long. Germline loops: CDR1 GTSNPN, CDR2 SVGIG (reference sequence). Losses at the gene ends were 2 bases for V and 1 base for J; bases not matched to a gene: 13. Generated by immunoSEQ multiplex PCR, the TCRdb table keeps only in-frame clones and is missing some. In the table there are around 100,000 clones, around 90% of which are singletons. Remarks on this clone: The antigen remains undetermined.

The genes are TRBV30 and TRBJ1-2, with 10 bases identical to TRBD1. The source was peripheral blood, collected 28 days after the second AZD1222 dose. The receptor was derived from an adult who received the AZD1222 COVID-19 vaccine. The CDR3 nucleotides are TGTGCCTGGAGTCGTAGCAGGGACAGGGGCCCCCTTAACTATGGCTACACCTTC. The encoded protein is CAWSRSRDRGPLNYGYTF.